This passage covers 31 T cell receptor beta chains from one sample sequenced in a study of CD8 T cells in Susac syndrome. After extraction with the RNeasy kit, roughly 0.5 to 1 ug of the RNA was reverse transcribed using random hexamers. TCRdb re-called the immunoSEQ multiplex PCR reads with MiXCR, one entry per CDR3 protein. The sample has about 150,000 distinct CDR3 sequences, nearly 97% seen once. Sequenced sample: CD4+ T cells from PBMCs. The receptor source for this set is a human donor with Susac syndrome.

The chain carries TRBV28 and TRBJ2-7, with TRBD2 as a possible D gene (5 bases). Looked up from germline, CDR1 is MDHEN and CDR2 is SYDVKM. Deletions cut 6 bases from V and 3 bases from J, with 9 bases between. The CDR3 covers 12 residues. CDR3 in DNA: TGTGCCAGCAGCCGACGGGACTACGAGCAGTACTTC. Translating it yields CASSRRDYEQYF.

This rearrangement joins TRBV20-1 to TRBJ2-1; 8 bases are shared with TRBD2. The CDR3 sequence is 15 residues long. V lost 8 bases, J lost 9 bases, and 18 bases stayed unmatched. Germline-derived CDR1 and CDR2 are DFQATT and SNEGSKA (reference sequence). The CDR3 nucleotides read TGCAGTACCCGCTCCGGATCGGGGGGGCAGGGTGAGCAGTTCTTC. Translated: CSTRSGSGGQGEQFF.

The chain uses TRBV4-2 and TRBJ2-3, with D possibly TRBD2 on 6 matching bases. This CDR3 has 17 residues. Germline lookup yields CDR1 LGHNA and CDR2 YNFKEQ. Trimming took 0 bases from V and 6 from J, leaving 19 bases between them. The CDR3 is CASSQDSAGTSTDTQYF. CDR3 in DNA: TGTGCCAGCAGCCAAGATTCTGCGGGGACGAGTACGGATACGCAGTATTTT.

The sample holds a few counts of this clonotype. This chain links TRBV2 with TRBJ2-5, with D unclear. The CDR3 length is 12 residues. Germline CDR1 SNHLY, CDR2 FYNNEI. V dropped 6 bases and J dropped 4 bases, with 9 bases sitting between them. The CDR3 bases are TGTGCCAGCAGGGATAATTCAGAGACCCAGTACTTC. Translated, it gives CASRDNSETQYF.

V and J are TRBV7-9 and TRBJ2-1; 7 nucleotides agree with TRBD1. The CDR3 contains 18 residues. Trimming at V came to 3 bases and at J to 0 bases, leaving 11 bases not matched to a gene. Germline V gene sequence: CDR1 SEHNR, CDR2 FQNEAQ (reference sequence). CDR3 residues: CASSLGSGTVSSYNEQFF. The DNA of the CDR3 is TGTGCCAGCAGCTTGGGTTCCGGGACAGTGAGCTCCTACAATGAGCAGTTCTTC.

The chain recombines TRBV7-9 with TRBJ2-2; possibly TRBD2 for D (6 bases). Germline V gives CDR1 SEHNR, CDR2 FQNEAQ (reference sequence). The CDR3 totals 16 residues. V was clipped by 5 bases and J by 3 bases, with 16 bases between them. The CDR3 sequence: CASSVGGGPHTGELFF. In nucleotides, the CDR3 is TGTGCCAGCAGCGTCGGGGGAGGCCCGCACACCGGGGAGCTGTTTTTT.

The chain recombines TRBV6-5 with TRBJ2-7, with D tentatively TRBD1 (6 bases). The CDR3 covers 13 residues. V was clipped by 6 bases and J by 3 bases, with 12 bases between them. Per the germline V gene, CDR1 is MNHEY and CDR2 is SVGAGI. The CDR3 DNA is TGTGCCAGCAGCATAGGACAGATCTACGAGCAGTACTTC. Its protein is CASSIGQIYEQYF.

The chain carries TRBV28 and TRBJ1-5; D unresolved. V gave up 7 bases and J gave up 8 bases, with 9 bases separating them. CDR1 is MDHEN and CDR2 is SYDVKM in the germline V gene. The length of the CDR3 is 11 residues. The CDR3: CASTSLEPQHF. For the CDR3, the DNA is TGTGCCAGCACCTCCTTGGAGCCCCAGCATTTT.

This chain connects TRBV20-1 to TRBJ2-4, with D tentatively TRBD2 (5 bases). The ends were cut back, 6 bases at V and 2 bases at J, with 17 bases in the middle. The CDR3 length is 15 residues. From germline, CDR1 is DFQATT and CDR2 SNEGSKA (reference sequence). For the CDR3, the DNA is TGCAGTGCAACTGGAGGCCCTAGCTCCAAAAACATTCAGTACTTC. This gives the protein CSATGGPSSKNIQYF.

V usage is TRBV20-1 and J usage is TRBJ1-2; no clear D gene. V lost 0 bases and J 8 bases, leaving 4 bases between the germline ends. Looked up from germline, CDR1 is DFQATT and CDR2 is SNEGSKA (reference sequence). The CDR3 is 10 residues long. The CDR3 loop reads CSAREEGYTF. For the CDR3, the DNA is TGCAGTGCTAGAGAGGAAGGCTACACCTTC.

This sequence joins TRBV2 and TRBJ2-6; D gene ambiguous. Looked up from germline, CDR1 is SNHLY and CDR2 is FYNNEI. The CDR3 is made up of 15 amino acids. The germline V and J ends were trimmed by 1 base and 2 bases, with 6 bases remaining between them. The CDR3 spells CASSEEGAGANVLTF. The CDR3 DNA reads TGTGCCAGCAGTGAAGAGGGCGCTGGGGCCAACGTCCTGACTTTC.

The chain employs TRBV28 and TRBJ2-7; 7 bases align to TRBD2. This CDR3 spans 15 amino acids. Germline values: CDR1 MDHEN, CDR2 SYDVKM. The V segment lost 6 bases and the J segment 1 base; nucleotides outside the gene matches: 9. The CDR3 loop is CASSPLGLVSYEQYF. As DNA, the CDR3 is TGTGCCAGCAGCCCCCTCGGACTAGTGTCCTACGAGCAGTACTTC. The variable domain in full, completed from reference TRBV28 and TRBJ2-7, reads DVKVTQSSRYLVKRTGEKVFLECVQDMDHENMFWYRQDPGLGLRLIYFSYDVKMKEKGDIPEGYSVSREKKERFSLILESASTNQTSMYLCASSPLGLVSYEQYFGPGTRLTVT.

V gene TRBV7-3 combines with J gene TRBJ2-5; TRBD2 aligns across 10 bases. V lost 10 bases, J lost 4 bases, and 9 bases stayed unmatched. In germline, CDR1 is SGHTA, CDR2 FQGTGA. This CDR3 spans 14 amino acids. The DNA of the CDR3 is TGTGCCACCCCAGCGGGAGGGCCCGGAGAGACCCAGTACTTC. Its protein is CATPAGGPGETQYF.

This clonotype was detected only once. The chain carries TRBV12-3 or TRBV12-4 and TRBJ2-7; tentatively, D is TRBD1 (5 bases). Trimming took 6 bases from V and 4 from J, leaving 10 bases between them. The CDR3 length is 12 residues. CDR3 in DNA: TGTGCCAGCAGAACCACAGGATACGAGCAGTACTTC. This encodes CASRTTGYEQYF.

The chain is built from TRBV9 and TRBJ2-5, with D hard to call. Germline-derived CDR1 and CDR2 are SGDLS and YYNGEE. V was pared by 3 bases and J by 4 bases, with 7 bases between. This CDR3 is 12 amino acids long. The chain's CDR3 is CASSERLETQYF. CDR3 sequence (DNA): TGTGCCAGCAGCGAGCGATTAGAGACCCAGTACTTC. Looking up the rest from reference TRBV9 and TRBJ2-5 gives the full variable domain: DSGVTQTPKHLITATGQRVTLRCSPRSGDLSVYWYQQSLDQGLQFLIQYYNGEERAKGNILERFSAQQFPDLHSELNLSSLELGDSALYFCASSERLETQYFGPGTRLLVL.

The CDR3 DNA reads TGTGCCAGCAGCTTTTCCGGGACATCGACCGGGGAGCTGTTTTTT. It specifies CASSFSGTSTGELFF. The V gene is TRBV7-2, the J gene TRBJ2-2, with D possibly TRBD1 on 6 matching bases. Germline loops: CDR1 SGHTA, CDR2 FQGNSA. The CDR3 extends over 15 amino acids. V was clipped by 3 bases and J by 5 bases, with 13 bases between them.

The CDR3: CASSHRANTGELFF. CDR3 coding DNA: TGCGCCAGCAGTCACAGGGCAAACACCGGGGAGCTGTTTTTT. The chain recombines TRBV23-1 with TRBJ2-2, with a weak D call TRBD1 (5 bases). TRBV23-1 is flagged as an ORF with uncertain function. V gave up 3 bases and J gave up 2 bases, with 7 bases separating them. CDR3 length: 14 residues.

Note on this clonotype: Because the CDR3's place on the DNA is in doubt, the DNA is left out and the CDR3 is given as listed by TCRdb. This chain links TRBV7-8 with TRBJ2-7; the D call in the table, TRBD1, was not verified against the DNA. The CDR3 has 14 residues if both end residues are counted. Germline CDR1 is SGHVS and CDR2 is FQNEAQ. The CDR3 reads CASSLETFGATQYF.

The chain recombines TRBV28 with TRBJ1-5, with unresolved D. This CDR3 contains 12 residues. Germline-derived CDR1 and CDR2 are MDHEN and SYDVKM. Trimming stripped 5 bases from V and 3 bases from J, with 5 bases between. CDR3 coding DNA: TGTGCCAGCAGTGTCCCCAATCAGCCCCAGCATTTT. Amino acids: CASSVPNQPQHF. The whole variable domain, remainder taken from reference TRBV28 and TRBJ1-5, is DVKVTQSSRYLVKRTGEKVFLECVQDMDHENMFWYRQDPGLGLRLIYFSYDVKMKEKGDIPEGYSVSREKKERFSLILESASTNQTSMYLCASSVPNQPQHFGDGTRLSIL.

DNA of the CDR3: TGCAGCGTCCTCCGGGACTACACAGATACGCAGTATTTT. Translating gives CSVLRDYTDTQYF. This chain connects TRBV29-1 to TRBJ2-3; TRBD2 aligns across 7 bases. V gave up 6 bases and J gave up 2 bases; unmatched junction bases: 5. The CDR3 runs to 13 residues. From germline, CDR1 is SQVTM and CDR2 ANQGSEA.

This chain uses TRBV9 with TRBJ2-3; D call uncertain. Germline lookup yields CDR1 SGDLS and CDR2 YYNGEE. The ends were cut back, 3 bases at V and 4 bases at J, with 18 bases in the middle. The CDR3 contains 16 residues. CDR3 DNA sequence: TGTGCCAGCAGCGAAGAGGATCGGTGGGCACCAGATACGCAGTATTTT. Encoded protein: CASSEEDRWAPDTQYF.

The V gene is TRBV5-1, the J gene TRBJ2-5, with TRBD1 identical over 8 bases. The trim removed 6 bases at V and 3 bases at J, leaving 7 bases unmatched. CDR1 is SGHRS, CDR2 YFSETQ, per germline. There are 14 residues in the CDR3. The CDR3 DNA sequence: TGCGCCAGCAAACCAGGGGGCAGGGAAGAGACCCAGTACTTC. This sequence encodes CASKPGGREETQYF.

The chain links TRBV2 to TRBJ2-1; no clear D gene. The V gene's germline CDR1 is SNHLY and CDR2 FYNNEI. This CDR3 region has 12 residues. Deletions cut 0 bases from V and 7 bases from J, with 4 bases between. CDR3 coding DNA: TGTGCCAGCAGTGAAGCGCGGAATGAGCAGTTCTTC. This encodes CASSEARNEQFF.

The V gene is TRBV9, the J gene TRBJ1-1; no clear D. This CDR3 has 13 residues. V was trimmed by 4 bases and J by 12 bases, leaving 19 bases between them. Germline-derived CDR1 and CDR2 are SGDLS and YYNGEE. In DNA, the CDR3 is TGTGCCAGCAGCTCACGTCAGAGCCCAGAGACTTTCTTT. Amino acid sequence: CASSSRQSPETFF.

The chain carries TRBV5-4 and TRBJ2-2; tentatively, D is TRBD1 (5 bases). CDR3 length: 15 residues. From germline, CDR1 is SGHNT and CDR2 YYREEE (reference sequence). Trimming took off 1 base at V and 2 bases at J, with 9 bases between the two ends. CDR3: CASSLQGPNTGELFF. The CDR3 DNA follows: TGTGCCAGCAGCTTGCAGGGCCCCAACACCGGGGAGCTGTTTTTT.

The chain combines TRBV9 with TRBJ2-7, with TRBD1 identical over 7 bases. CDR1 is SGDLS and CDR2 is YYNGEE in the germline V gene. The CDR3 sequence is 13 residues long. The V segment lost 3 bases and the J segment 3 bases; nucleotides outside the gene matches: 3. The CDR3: CASSGRDSYEQYF. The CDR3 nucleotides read TGTGCCAGCAGCGGACGGGACAGCTACGAGCAGTACTTC.

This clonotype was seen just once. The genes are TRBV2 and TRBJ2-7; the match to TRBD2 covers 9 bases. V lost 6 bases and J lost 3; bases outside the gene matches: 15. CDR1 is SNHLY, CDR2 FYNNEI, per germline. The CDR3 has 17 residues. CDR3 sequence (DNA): TGTGCCAGCAGGGACTTCGAAGGACTAGCGTCGATCTACGAGCAGTACTTC. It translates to CASRDFEGLASIYEQYF.

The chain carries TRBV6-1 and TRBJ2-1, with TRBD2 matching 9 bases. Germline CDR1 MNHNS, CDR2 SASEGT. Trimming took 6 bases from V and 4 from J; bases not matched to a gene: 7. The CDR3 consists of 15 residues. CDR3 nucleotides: TGTGCCAGCAGGAGCGGGAGGCCATCTTACAATGAGCAGTTCTTC. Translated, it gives CASRSGRPSYNEQFF.

CDR3 nucleotide sequence: TGTGCCAGCAGTGCCCATCCGGGACAGGGTGGGTCACCCCTCCACTTT. This encodes CASSAHPGQGGSPLHF. The V call is TRBV25-1, the J call TRBJ1-6; 9 bases match TRBD1. Germline values: CDR1 MGHDK, CDR2 SYGVNS. V shed 4 bases, J shed 10 bases, and the junction held 11 bases outside the gene matches. The CDR3 extends over 16 amino acids.

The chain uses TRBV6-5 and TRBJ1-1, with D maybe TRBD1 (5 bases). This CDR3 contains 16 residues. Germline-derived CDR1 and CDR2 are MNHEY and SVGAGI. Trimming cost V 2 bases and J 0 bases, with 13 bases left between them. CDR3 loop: CASSYLTGTVNTEAFF. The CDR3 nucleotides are TGTGCCAGCAGTTACCTTACAGGAACCGTGAACACTGAAGCTTTCTTT.

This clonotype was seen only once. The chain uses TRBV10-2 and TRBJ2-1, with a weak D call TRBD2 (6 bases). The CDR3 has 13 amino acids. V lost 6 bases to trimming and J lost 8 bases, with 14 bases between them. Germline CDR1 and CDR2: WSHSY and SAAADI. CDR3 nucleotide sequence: TGCGCCAGCAGATTCGGCGGGATCGATGAGCAGTTCTTC. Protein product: CASRFGGIDEQFF.